These T cell receptor beta chains were read from a single sample in a study of shared clonotypes between healthy human individuals. The repertoire was sequenced with immunoSEQ multiplex PCR; TCRdb's copy has only in-frame clones and lacks some. Of 950,000 to 1,100,000 clones in the sample, 70% to 80% were seen once. The sample was memory CD4+ T cells from PBMCs. These receptors were obtained from a man younger than 35 in good health. Some clones in this sample may be carry-over from other donors' samples. CDR3s include the opening cysteine and the closing phenylalanine or tryptophan. The D gene is left open where the match is weak. Not every row has a clone size; where given, it reads once, few, many or a size class.

clone_size d_call j_call v_call cdr3_aa cdr3_nt
few NA TRBJ1-3 TRBV18 CASSPGRRDSGNTIYF TGTGCCAGCTCACCAGGGCGGAGGGACTCTGGAAACACCATATATTTT
NA TRBD2 TRBJ2-3 TRBV5-6 CASSAGGRLRADTQYF TGTGCCAGCAGCGCGGGGGGCAGGTTGCGGGCAGATACGCAGTATTTT
NA TRBD2 TRBJ2-7 TRBV6-1 CASSGASGRKYEQYF TGTGCCAGCAGTGGAGCTAGCGGGCGTAAATACGAGCAGTACTTC
NA TRBD1 TRBJ2-1 TRBV4-1 CASSQGTANEQFF TGCGCCAGCAGCCAGGGGACAGCGAATGAGCAGTTCTTC
NA NA TRBJ2-2 TRBV27 CASRVGTEAGELFF TGTGCCAGCAGAGTGGGAACCGAGGCCGGGGAGCTGTTTTTT
few TRBD1 TRBJ1-2 TRBV28 CASSRTGTGGVYYGYTF TGTGCCAGCAGCCGTACCGGGACAGGGGGCGTATATTATGGCTACACCTTC
NA NA TRBJ1-3 TRBV30 CAWTRQKSGNTIYF TGTGCCTGGACAAGACAGAAGTCTGGAAACACCATATATTTT
NA TRBD1 TRBJ2-1 TRBV20-1 CSALGQAEQFF TGCAGTGCTCTCGGACAGGCTGAGCAGTTCTTC
few NA TRBJ2-6 TRBV30 CAWSTRGANVLTF TGTGCCTGGAGTACCAGAGGGGCCAACGTCCTGACTTTC
NA NA TRBJ1-5 TRBV6-6 CASSYQEQQNQPQHF TGTGCCAGCAGTTATCAGGAACAGCAAAATCAGCCCCAGCATTTT
NA TRBD2 TRBJ2-2 TRBV7-9 CASSPWASGRALEGELFF TGTGCCAGCAGCCCCTGGGCTAGCGGGAGGGCCCTCGAAGGGGAGCTGTTTTTT
NA TRBD1 TRBJ1-1 TRBV28 CASSSPTGPRSEAFF TGTGCCAGCAGTTCACCGACAGGGCCGCGTTCTGAAGCTTTCTTT
once TRBD1 TRBJ2-1 TRBV6-1 CASRRDSYNEQFF TGTGCCAGCAGACGGGACAGCTACAATGAGCAGTTCTTC
NA NA TRBJ1-5 TRBV28 CASSSPVQPQHF TGTGCCAGCAGTTCCCCCGTCCAGCCCCAGCATTTT
once TRBD1 TRBJ1-1 TRBV28 CASSFSRGRRTEAFF TGTGCCAGCAGTTTTAGCAGGGGGCGCCGCACTGAAGCTTTCTTT
NA NA TRBJ2-4 TRBV7-8 CASSLEPGLNIQYF TGTGCCAGCAGCTTAGAACCAGGGTTAAACATTCAGTACTTC